The 20 T cell receptor beta chains reported below all come from one sample, sequenced in a study of response to subunit inactivated influenza vaccine. Each CDR3 protein is one row after TCRdb ran MiXCR on the RT-PCR reads. The table includes fewer than 200,000 distinct CDR3 sequences, around 8.8% detected once. Sequenced here: non-naive T cells sorted from PBMCs, sampled on the day of vaccination. These receptors came from a man in his fifties who received an inactivated influenza vaccine.

Many counts were recorded for this clonotype. The chain uses TRBV7-8 and TRBJ2-7; D may be TRBD1 (5 bases). Trimming took off 3 bases at V and 4 bases at J, with 10 bases between the two ends. Germline values: CDR1 SGHVS, CDR2 FQNEAQ. The CDR3 consists of 13 residues. CDR3 DNA: TGTGCCAGCAGCTTGGACACCCTGTACGAGCAGTACTTC. This sequence encodes CASSLDTLYEQYF.

Many counts were recorded for this clonotype. V and J are TRBV29-1 and TRBJ1-5; D is unclear. This CDR3 comprises 12 residues. V was clipped by 4 bases and J by 7 bases, with 11 bases between them. Germline loops: CDR1 SQVTM, CDR2 ANQGSEA. The CDR3 loop is CSVASLGQPQHF. The DNA of the CDR3 is TGCAGCGTTGCGTCCTTGGGGCAGCCCCAGCATTTT.

In this sample, this clonotype turned up a few times. This rearrangement joins TRBV6-2 or TRBV6-3 to TRBJ1-6; D not certain. The CDR3 loop spans 15 amino acids. V lost 2 bases and J 7 bases, leaving 12 bases between the germline ends. The germline gives CDR1 MNHEY, CDR2 SVGEGT. The CDR3 DNA reads TGTGCCAGCAGTTACGCTGAGGGTTGGAATTCACCCCTCCACTTT. Translating it yields CASSYAEGWNSPLHF.

The CDR3 sequence: CASTFGGQETQYF. CDR3 in DNA: TGCGCCAGCACCTTCGGGGGACAAGAGACCCAGTACTTC. This chain connects TRBV5-1 to TRBJ2-5, with D perhaps matching TRBD2 (6 bases). This CDR3 spans 13 amino acids. The germline V and J ends were trimmed by 6 bases and 2 bases, with 11 bases remaining between them. Germline-derived CDR1 and CDR2 are SGHRS and YFSETQ. The full variable domain, with the rest looked up from reference TRBV5-1 and TRBJ2-5, is KAGVTQTPRYLIKTRGQQVTLSCSPISGHRSVSWYQQTPGQGLQFLFEYFSETQRNKGNFPGRFSGRQFSNSRSEMNVSTLELGDSALYLCASTFGGQETQYFGPGTRLLVL.

This clonotype occurred a few times. The chain joins TRBV20-1 to TRBJ2-3; TRBD2 matches 9 bases. This CDR3 region has 16 residues. In germline, CDR1 is DFQATT, CDR2 SNEGSKA (reference sequence). V was clipped by 3 bases and J by 2 bases; unmatched bases: 9. CDR3 loop: CSASSGAGGPTDTQYF. DNA of the CDR3: TGCAGTGCTAGTTCGGGAGCGGGAGGCCCCACAGATACGCAGTATTTT.

This clonotype was counted many times. The chain carries TRBV5-1 and TRBJ1-4; TRBD1 agrees at 11 bases. This CDR3 region has 15 residues. The trim removed 1 base at V and 8 bases at J, leaving 4 bases unmatched. Germline-derived CDR1 and CDR2 are SGHRS and YFSETQ. CDR3 region: CASSLTGTGGEKLFF. The CDR3 DNA reads as TGCGCCAGCAGCTTGACCGGGACAGGGGGGGAAAAACTGTTTTTT.

This clonotype was detected many times. This chain joins TRBV12-3 or TRBV12-4 and TRBJ1-2; D may be TRBD1 (6 bases). CDR3 size: 17 residues. V was cut by 0 bases and J by 3 bases, with 17 bases left in between. The CDR3 nucleotides read TGTGCCAGCAGTTTAGCCCCTACTTGGACAGCCGACTATGGCTACACCTTC. Its translation is CASSLAPTWTADYGYTF.

This clonotype was counted many times. This chain uses TRBV27 with TRBJ1-2; TRBD1 agrees at 7 bases. The CDR3 extends over 15 amino acids. CDR1 and CDR2 from the germline V gene are MNHEY and SMNVEV (reference sequence). The V and J ends lost 5 bases and 3 bases, in that order; junction bases with no gene match: 9. CDR3 sequence reads: CASSPVDRDHYGYTF. CDR3 coding DNA: TGTGCCAGCAGTCCGGTCGACAGGGACCACTATGGCTACACCTTC.

This clonotype was detected a few times. This rearrangement joins TRBV7-8 to TRBJ2-7; tentatively, D is TRBD2 (5 bases). Trimming took off 4 bases at V and 5 bases at J, with 21 bases between the two ends. The CDR3 runs 16 residues. In germline, CDR1 is SGHVS, CDR2 FQNEAQ. The CDR3 nucleotides are TGTGCCAGCAGCTATAACCCCGGGGTAGCCGCCCACGAGCAGTACTTC. This translates into CASSYNPGVAAHEQYF.

In this sample, this clonotype turned up many times. This chain links TRBV2 with TRBJ2-3; weak D call: TRBD1 (5 bases). The CDR3 totals 15 residues. V lost 4 bases and J 1 base, leaving 12 bases between the germline ends. Germline CDR1 is SNHLY and CDR2 is FYNNEI. The CDR3 nucleotides are TGTGCCAGCAGTGGGTGGGTAGGGGGCACAGATACGCAGTATTTT. Translation: CASSGWVGGTDTQYF.

The CDR3, as DNA: TGTGCCAGCAGTCGGGACAATGGTAATTCACCCCTCCACTTT. Residues: CASSRDNGNSPLHF. The chain employs TRBV6-1 and TRBJ1-6; possible D gene TRBD1, 6 bases. The germline V gene has CDR1 MNHNS and CDR2 SASEGT. V was trimmed by 5 bases and J by 6 bases, leaving 11 bases between them. The CDR3 is made up of 14 amino acids.

The chain uses TRBV2 and TRBJ2-3, with no clear D. The germline V gene encodes CDR1 SNHLY and CDR2 FYNNEI. The CDR3 length is 13 residues. The V end was cut by 3 bases, the J end by 11 bases, with 15 bases between. As DNA, the CDR3 is TGTGCCAGCAGTGAGACCGGGTTTTTAAAGCAGTATTTT. Its translation is CASSETGFLKQYF. Full variable domain (outside the CDR3, taken from reference TRBV2 and TRBJ2-3): EPEVTQTPSHQVTQMGQEVILRCVPISNHLYFYWYRQILGQKVEFLVSFYNNEISEKSEIFDDQFSVERPDGSNFTLKIRSTKLEDSAMYFCASSETGFLKQYFGPGTRLTVL.

This clonotype showed up many times. This chain connects TRBV6-5 to TRBJ2-2; TRBD2 matches 11 bases. J was trimmed by 0 bases and V by 2 bases; bases with no gene match: 5. This CDR3 comprises 18 residues. Looked up from germline, CDR1 is MNHEY and CDR2 is SVGAGI. The CDR3 spells CASSYPFSGGANTGELFF. In nucleotides, the CDR3 is TGTGCCAGCAGTTACCCGTTTAGCGGGGGGGCGAACACCGGGGAGCTGTTTTTT.

This chain uses TRBV3-1 with TRBJ2-1; 9 bases match TRBD2. Germline CDR1 LGHDT, CDR2 YNNKEL (reference sequence). The CDR3 contains 14 residues. The V and J ends lost 4 bases and 4 bases, in that order; junction bases with no gene match: 2. The CDR3 protein is CASSRTSAYNEQFF. DNA for the CDR3: TGTGCCAGCAGCCGGACTAGCGCTTACAATGAGCAGTTCTTC.

The chain recombines TRBV10-3 with TRBJ2-5; the D is unclear. The CDR3 has 13 residues. The germline CDR1 and CDR2 sequences are ENHRY and SYGVKD. Trimming stripped 5 bases from V and 2 bases from J, with 9 bases between. CDR3 coding DNA: TGTGCCATCAGTCGAGACCAACAAGAGACCCAGTACTTC. It yields the protein CAISRDQQETQYF.

At least ten counts were recorded for this clonotype. This chain joins TRBV9 and TRBJ2-7; possible D gene TRBD1, 6 bases. This CDR3 is 14 amino acids long. Trimming took off 3 bases at V and 3 bases at J, with 13 bases between the two ends. Germline values: CDR1 SGDLS, CDR2 YYNGEE. CDR3 sequence: CASSGTTGNYEQYF. For the CDR3, the DNA is TGTGCCAGCAGCGGAACTACAGGGAACTACGAGCAGTACTTC.

Within the sample, this clonotype is medium-sized. The chain links TRBV2 to TRBJ2-2, with 7 bases matching TRBD1. The CDR3 runs to 18 residues. V was clipped by 8 bases and J by 0 bases; unmatched bases: 15. Per germline, CDR1 SNHLY and CDR2 FYNNEI. The CDR3 coding sequence is TGTGCCAGCTACCTGAGGGGACAGTCCCCTACGAACACCGGGGAGCTGTTTTTT. It codes for CASYLRGQSPTNTGELFF. Combining the CDR3 with reference TRBV2 and TRBJ2-2 gives the whole variable domain EPEVTQTPSHQVTQMGQEVILRCVPISNHLYFYWYRQILGQKVEFLVSFYNNEISEKSEIFDDQFSVERPDGSNFTLKIRSTKLEDSAMYFCASYLRGQSPTNTGELFFGEGSRLTVL.

The chain employs TRBV20-1 and TRBJ2-5; 7 nucleotides align to TRBD1. Germline-derived CDR1 and CDR2 are DFQATT and SNEGSKA (reference sequence). V was pared by 1 base and J by 4 bases, with 6 bases of the junction left unmatched. This CDR3 spans 14 amino acids. The chain's CDR3 is CSARVGPGGETQYF. CDR3 in DNA: TGCAGTGCTAGAGTGGGACCAGGGGGAGAGACCCAGTACTTC.

This chain connects TRBV12-3 or TRBV12-4 to TRBJ1-5; 7 bases fit TRBD1. This CDR3 has 15 residues. The J segment lost 5 bases and the V segment lost 1 base, leaving 5 bases of the junction unmatched. Here the CDR3 DNA reads TGTGCCAGCAGTTTAGAACAGGGGCGGCATCAGCCCCAGCATTTT. Protein sequence: CASSLEQGRHQPQHF.

For the CDR3, the DNA is TGTGCCAGCAGTTACTCGTTCCGTCCCCAAGAGACCCAGTACTTC. It specifies CASSYSFRPQETQYF. V and J are TRBV6-5 and TRBJ2-5; D is unclear. Germline V lookup: CDR1 MNHEY, CDR2 SVGAGI. With 0 bases removed from V and 1 base from J, the gap between germline ends came to 9 bases. This CDR3 is built from 15 residues.